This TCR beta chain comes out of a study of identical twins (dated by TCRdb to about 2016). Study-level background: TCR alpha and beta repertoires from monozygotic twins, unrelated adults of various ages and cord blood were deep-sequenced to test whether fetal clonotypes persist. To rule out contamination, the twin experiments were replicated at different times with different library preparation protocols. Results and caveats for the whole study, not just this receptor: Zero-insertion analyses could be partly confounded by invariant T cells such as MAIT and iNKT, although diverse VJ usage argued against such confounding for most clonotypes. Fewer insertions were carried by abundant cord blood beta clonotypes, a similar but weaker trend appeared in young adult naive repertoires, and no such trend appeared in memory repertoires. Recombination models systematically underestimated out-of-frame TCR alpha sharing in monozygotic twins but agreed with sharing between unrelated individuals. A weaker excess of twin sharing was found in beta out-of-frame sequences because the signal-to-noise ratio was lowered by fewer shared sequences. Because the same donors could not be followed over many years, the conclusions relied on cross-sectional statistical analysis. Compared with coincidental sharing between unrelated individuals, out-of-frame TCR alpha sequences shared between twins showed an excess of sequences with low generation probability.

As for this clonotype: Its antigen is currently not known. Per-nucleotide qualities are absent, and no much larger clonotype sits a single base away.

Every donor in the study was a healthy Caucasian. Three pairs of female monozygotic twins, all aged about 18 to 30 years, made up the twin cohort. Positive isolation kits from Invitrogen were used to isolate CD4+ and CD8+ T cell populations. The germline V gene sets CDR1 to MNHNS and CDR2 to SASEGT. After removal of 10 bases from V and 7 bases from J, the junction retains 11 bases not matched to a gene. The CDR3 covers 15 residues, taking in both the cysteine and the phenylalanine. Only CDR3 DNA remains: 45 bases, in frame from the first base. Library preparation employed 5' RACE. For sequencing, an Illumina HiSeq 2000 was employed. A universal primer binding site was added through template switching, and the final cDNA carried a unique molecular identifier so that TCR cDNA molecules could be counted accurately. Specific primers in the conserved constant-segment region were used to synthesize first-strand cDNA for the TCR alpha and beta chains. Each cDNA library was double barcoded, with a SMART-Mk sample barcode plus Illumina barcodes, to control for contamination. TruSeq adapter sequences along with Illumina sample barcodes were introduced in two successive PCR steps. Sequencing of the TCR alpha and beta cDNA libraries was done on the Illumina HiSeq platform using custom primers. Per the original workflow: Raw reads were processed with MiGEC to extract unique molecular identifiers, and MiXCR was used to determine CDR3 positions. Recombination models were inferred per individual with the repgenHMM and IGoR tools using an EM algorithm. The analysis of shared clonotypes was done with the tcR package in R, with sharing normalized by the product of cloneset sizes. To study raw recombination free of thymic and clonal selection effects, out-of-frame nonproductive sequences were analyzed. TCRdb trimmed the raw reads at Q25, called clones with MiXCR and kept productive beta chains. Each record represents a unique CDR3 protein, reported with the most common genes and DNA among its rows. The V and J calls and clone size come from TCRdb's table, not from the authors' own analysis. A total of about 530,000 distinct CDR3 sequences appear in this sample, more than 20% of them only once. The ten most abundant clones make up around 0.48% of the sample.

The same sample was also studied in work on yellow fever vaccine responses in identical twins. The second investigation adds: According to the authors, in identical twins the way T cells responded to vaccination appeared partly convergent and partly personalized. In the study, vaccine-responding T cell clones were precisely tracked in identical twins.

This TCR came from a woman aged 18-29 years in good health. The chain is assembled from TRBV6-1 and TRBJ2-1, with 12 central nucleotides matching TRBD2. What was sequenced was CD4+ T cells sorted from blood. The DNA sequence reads TGTGCCACCAAACCCCGACTAGCGGGAGAGAATGAGCAGTTCTTC. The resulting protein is CATKPRLAGENEQFF.